A selection of T cell receptor beta chains follows, all from one sample in a study of cytomegalovirus exposure and HLA in healthy donors. Profiled with immunoSEQ multiplex PCR; TCRdb holds only in-frame clones, not every one. This sample has about 92,000 clones, with roughly 70% found just once. Sequencing used PBMCs. These TCRs come from a man aged 50 or older in good health and CMV-seronegative. The CDR3 runs from the conserved cysteine through the conserved F or W. The order of the fields is V gene, clone size, J gene, D gene, CDR3 protein, CDR3 DNA. The D gene is left open where the match is weak. Not all rows give a size; the values are once, few, many and, for expanded clones, a class.

>TRBV2|.|TRBJ1-1|.
CASTTAGSTEAFF
TGTGCCAGCACAACGGCGGGAAGCACTGAAGCTTTCTTT
>TRBV5-4|.|TRBJ2-2|TRBD2
CASSPSGRAAGELFF
TGTGCCAGCAGCCCAAGCGGGAGGGCCGCCGGGGAGCTGTTTTTT
>TRBV6-5|.|TRBJ1-1|.
CAVLGGGNTEAFF
TGTGCCGTCCTCGGGGGTGGGAACACTGAAGCTTTCTTT
>TRBV19|.|TRBJ2-3|.
CAGERALPSTDTQYF
TGTGCCGGAGAGCGGGCACTACCTAGCACAGATACGCAGTATTTT
>TRBV7-3|.|TRBJ2-1|.
CASSLPGVVNEQFF
TGTGCCAGCAGCCTACCAGGGGTGGTGAATGAGCAGTTCTTC
>TRBV5-1|few|TRBJ2-3|TRBD2
CASRTQRGTTDTQYF
TGCGCCAGCAGGACCCAGCGGGGGACCACAGATACGCAGTATTTT
>TRBV6-1|many|TRBJ1-1|.
CASSSGEVTEAFF
TGTGCCAGCAGTTCAGGGGAAGTCACTGAAGCTTTCTTT
>TRBV13|.|TRBJ2-5|.
CASSPTGTETQYF
TGTGCCAGCAGCCCTACAGGGACAGAGACCCAGTACTTC
>TRBV30|.|TRBJ2-3|TRBD2
CAWWTSGGLTDTQYF
TGTGCCTGGTGGACTAGCGGGGGGCTCACAGATACGCAGTATTTT
>TRBV7-9|.|TRBJ2-3|TRBD2
CASSSTWRGATDTQYF
TGTGCCAGCAGCTCGACGTGGCGGGGGGCCACAGATACGCAGTATTTT
>TRBV13|once|TRBJ2-7|.
CASSQGGAEQYF
TGTGCCAGCAGCCAGGGCGGAGCCGAGCAGTACTTC
>TRBV5-1|.|TRBJ2-7|TRBD1
CASSLGQGVHEQYF
TGCGCCAGCAGCTTGGGACAGGGCGTGCACGAGCAGTACTTC
>TRBV9|.|TRBJ2-5|TRBD2
CASSPRLAGEETQYF
TGTGCCAGCAGCCCGAGACTAGCGGGAGAGGAGACCCAGTACTTC
>TRBV25-1|.|TRBJ2-7|TRBD2
CASRGTSEVEQYF
TGTGCCAGCAGAGGGACTAGCGAGGTCGAGCAGTACTTC
>TRBV29-1|once|TRBJ2-1|.
CSATSGGTGYEQFF
TGCAGCGCCACCAGTGGCGGGACGGGGTATGAGCAGTTCTTC
>TRBV5-1|once|TRBJ1-6|.
CASSLEGLGNSPLHF
TGCGCCAGCAGCTTGGAGGGGTTGGGTAATTCACCCCTCCACTTT
>TRBV5-1|.|TRBJ1-2|TRBD1
CASSLNRGRDSYGYTF
TGCGCCAGCAGCTTGAACAGGGGGCGCGATAGCTATGGCTACACCTTC
>TRBV19|.|TRBJ2-7|.
CASSRGPFSYEQYF
TGTGCCAGTAGCAGGGGTCCCTTCTCCTACGAGCAGTACTTC
>TRBV7-2|.|TRBJ2-2|TRBD2
CASSLTSGRRHTGELFF
TGTGCCAGCAGCTTGACTAGCGGGAGAAGACACACCGGGGAGCTGTTTTTT
>TRBV11-1|.|TRBJ2-1|.
CASSFRGLRYNEQFF
TGTGCCAGCAGCTTTCGGGGATTAAGATACAATGAGCAGTTCTTC
>TRBV5-1|.|TRBJ2-1|TRBD2
CASSLEVAGVGEQFF
TGCGCCAGCAGCTTGGAAGTAGCGGGAGTTGGTGAGCAGTTCTTC
>TRBV7-8|.|TRBJ1-1|.
CASSTQGWNTEAFF
TGTGCCAGCAGTACACAGGGCTGGAACACTGAAGCTTTCTTT
>TRBV5-1|.|TRBJ1-2|TRBD1
CASSAGDRDNYGYTF
TGCGCCAGCAGCGCAGGGGACAGGGATAACTATGGCTACACCTTC
>TRBV4-1|.|TRBJ1-3|TRBD1
CASSFGQGAGNTIYF
TGCGCCAGCAGCTTCGGACAGGGGGCTGGAAACACCATATATTTT
>TRBV5-6|.|TRBJ2-5|.
CASSFLVTSDQETQYF
TGTGCCAGCAGCTTCCTAGTGACTTCGGACCAAGAGACCCAGTACTTC
>TRBV5-6|.|TRBJ2-5|.
CASSLEQQETQYF
TGTGCCAGCAGCTTGGAACAGCAAGAGACCCAGTACTTC
>TRBV29-1|few|TRBJ1-1|.
CSVHQRGPEAFF
TGCAGCGTCCACCAACGGGGTCCTGAAGCTTTCTTT
>TRBV10-3|few|TRBJ1-5|TRBD1
CAISEPGQGSQPQHF
TGTGCCATCAGTGAGCCGGGACAGGGGAGTCAGCCCCAGCATTTT
>TRBV5-6|.|TRBJ2-6|.
CASSFVVRATPGANVLTF
TGTGCCAGCAGCTTCGTGGTCAGGGCAACCCCTGGGGCCAACGTCCTGACTTTC
>TRBV4-1|once|TRBJ2-7|.
CASSHGVLAGNSYEQYF
TGCGCCAGCAGCCATGGGGTACTAGCAGGAAACTCCTACGAGCAGTACTTC
>TRBV10-1|.|TRBJ1-2|.
CASSESWGAYGYTF
TGCGCCAGCAGTGAGTCATGGGGCGCCTATGGCTACACCTTC
>TRBV7-2|once|TRBJ1-1|.
CASSLAHGVAEAFF
TGTGCCAGCAGCTTAGCGCACGGGGTAGCTGAAGCTTTCTTT
>TRBV30|.|TRBJ2-7|TRBD2
CAWSVGGGMVQYF
TGTGCCTGGAGTGTCGGGGGGGGGATGGTGCAGTACTTC
>TRBV20-1|.|TRBJ2-5|.
CSASPGETQYF
TGCAGTGCTAGTCCAGGGGAGACCCAGTACTTC
>TRBV14|.|TRBJ2-3|.
CASSWLAGVSTDTQYF
TGTGCCAGCAGCTGGCTCGCCGGAGTTAGCACAGATACGCAGTATTTT
>TRBV4-3|.|TRBJ1-4|TRBD1
CASSQDRWDRKLFF
TGCGCCAGCAGCCAAGATCGATGGGACAGGAAGCTGTTTTTT
>TRBV5-1|.|TRBJ2-3|.
CASSFFGGAGTDTQYF
TGCGCCAGCAGCTTCTTCGGAGGGGCGGGCACAGATACGCAGTATTTT
>TRBV7-9|.|TRBJ1-2|.
CASSPSWGGYGYTF
TGTGCCAGCAGCCCCTCTTGGGGCGGTTATGGCTACACCTTC
>TRBV30|.|TRBJ1-1|.
CAWSVPRRNTEAFF
TGTGCCTGGAGTGTTCCTAGGAGGAACACTGAAGCTTTCTTT
>TRBV11-3|.|TRBJ1-2|TRBD1
CASSSYRGGSNYGYTF
TGTGCCAGCAGCTCTTACAGGGGTGGCTCGAACTATGGCTACACCTTC
>TRBV15|.|TRBJ2-1|TRBD2
CATSTPGLAGGPGYNEQFF
TGTGCCACCAGCACCCCGGGACTAGCGGGGGGGCCAGGTTACAATGAGCAGTTCTTC
>TRBV5-6|few|TRBJ1-5|.
CASSLSPVNQPQHF
TGTGCCAGCAGCTTGTCCCCAGTGAATCAGCCCCAGCATTTT
>TRBV18|.|TRBJ2-7|TRBD1
CASSPDRGREQYF
TGTGCCAGCTCACCGGACAGGGGTCGCGAGCAGTACTTC
>TRBV2|.|TRBJ1-6|.
CASSATDYNSPLHF
TGTGCCAGCAGTGCGACAGACTATAATTCACCCCTCCACTTT
>TRBV5-1|.|TRBJ2-5|TRBD2
CASSLETSGETQYF
TGCGCCAGCAGCCTCGAGACTAGCGGAGAGACCCAGTACTTC
>TRBV2|few|TRBJ1-6|.
CASSENRFSPLHF
TGTGCCAGCAGTGAGAACAGATTTTCACCCCTCCACTTT
>TRBV7-9|.|TRBJ1-2|TRBD1
CASSLGQGSFGYTF
TGTGCCAGCAGCTTAGGACAGGGCTCCTTCGGCTACACCTTC
>TRBV11-2|.|TRBJ1-3|.
CASSSLQGSSGNTIYF
TGTGCCAGCAGCTCGCTTCAGGGTAGCTCTGGAAACACCATATATTTT
>TRBV6-6|few|TRBJ1-2|TRBD1
CASSYTPGQGSGYTF
TGTGCCAGCAGTTACACTCCGGGACAGGGTTCTGGCTACACCTTC
>TRBV19|.|TRBJ1-1|.
CASSIHSTEAFF
TGTGCCAGTAGTATACACTCGACTGAAGCTTTCTTT
>TRBV18|.|TRBJ2-5|TRBD2
CASSPLADVAGKETQYF
TGTGCCAGCTCACCCCTCGCTGACGTAGCGGGGAAAGAGACCCAGTACTTC
>TRBV27|few|TRBJ2-5|.
CASSLSFSVETQYF
TGTGCCAGCAGTTTATCCTTTTCGGTAGAGACCCAGTACTTC
>TRBV5-1|.|TRBJ1-4|.
CASSLAWGLGDEKLFF
TGCGCCAGCAGCTTGGCCTGGGGCCTTGGCGATGAAAAACTGTTTTTT
>TRBV5-1|.|TRBJ2-1|TRBD2
CASSLGLLAGDTYNEQFF
TGCGCCAGCAGCTTGGGGTTACTGGCGGGAGACACCTACAATGAGCAGTTCTTC
>TRBV4-3|.|TRBJ1-4|.
CASSQDLDRGEKLFF
TGCGCCAGCAGCCAAGACCTGGACCGGGGAGAAAAACTGTTTTTT
>TRBV10-3|few|TRBJ2-1|TRBD2
CAISLSGGAYNEQFF
TGTGCCATCAGTCTCAGCGGGGGGGCCTACAATGAGCAGTTCTTC
>TRBV4-3|.|TRBJ1-2|TRBD1
CASSQVAQGSYGYTF
TGCGCCAGCAGCCAAGTGGCACAGGGGAGCTATGGCTACACCTTC